The T cell receptor (beta chain) under discussion was sequenced for a study of blood T cell repertoires in COVID-19. V was clipped by 7 bases and J by 8 bases, with 14 bases between them. This CDR3 has 13 amino acids. Germline CDR1 MRHNA, CDR2 SNTAGT. Produced via immunoSEQ multiplex PCR; TCRdb's table is partial and in-frame only. Counted here are more than 300,000 clones, about 93% occurring once; the ten biggest clones make up roughly 3.5%. This rearrangement joins TRBV6-4 to TRBJ1-4; D gene unclear. This clonotype originated in a woman aged 18-29 years who had recovered from COVID-19. The sample taken for sequencing was peripheral blood. The DNA of the CDR3 is TGTGCCAGCACCTCCTTTACAAACGAAAAACTGTTTTTT. Amino acids: CASTSFTNEKLFF.